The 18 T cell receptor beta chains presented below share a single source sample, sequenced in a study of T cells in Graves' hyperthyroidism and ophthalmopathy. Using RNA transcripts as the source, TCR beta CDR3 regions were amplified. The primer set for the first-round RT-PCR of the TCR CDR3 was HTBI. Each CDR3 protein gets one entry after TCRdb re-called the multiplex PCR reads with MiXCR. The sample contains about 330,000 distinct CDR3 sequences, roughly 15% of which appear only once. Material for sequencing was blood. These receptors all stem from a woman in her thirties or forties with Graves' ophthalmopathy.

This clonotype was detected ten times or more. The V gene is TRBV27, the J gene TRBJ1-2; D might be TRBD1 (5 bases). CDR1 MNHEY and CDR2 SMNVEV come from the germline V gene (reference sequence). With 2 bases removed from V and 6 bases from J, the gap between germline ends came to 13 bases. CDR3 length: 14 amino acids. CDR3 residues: CASSLQGSNHGYTF. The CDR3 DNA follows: TGTGCCAGCAGTTTACAGGGTAGCAATCATGGCTACACCTTC.

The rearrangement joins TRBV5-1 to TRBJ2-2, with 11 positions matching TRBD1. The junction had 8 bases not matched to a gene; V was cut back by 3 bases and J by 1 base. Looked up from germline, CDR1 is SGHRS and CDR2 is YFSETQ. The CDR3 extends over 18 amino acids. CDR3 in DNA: TGCGCCAGCAGCTCGGGACAGGGGGTAGGAGTGAACACCGGGGAGCTGTTTTTT. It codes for CASSSGQGVGVNTGELFF.

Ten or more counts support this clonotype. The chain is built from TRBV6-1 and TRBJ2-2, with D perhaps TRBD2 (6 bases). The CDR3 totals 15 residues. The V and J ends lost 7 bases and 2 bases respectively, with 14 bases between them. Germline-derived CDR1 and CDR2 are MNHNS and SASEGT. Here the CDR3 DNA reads TGTGCCAGCACCCCCTCCGCGGGAAACACCGGGGAGCTGTTTTTT. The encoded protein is CASTPSAGNTGELFF.

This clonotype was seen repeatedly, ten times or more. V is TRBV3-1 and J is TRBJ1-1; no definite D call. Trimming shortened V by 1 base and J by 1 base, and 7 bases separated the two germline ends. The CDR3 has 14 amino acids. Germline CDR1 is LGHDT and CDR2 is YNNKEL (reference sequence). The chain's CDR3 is CASSQGRPNTEAFF. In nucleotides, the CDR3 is TGTGCCAGCAGCCAAGGACGGCCGAACACTGAAGCTTTCTTT.

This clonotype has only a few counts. The DNA for the CDR3 is TGTGCCAGCAGTCAAATCGGGACGGAGCAGTACTTC. Amino acid sequence: CASSQIGTEQYF. This rearrangement joins TRBV6-1 to TRBJ2-7; D assignment may be TRBD1 or TRBD2 (5 bases each). The germline CDR1 and CDR2 sequences are MNHNS and SASEGT. Trimming shortened V by 5 bases and J by 7 bases, and 12 bases separated the two germline ends. The CDR3 consists of 12 residues.

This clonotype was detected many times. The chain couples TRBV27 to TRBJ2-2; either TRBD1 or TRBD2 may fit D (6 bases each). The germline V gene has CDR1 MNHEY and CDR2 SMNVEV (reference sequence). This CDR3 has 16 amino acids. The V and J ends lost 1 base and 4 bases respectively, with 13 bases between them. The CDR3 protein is CASSLWGAGGTGELFF. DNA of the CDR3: TGTGCCAGCAGTTTATGGGGGGCAGGAGGCACCGGGGAGCTGTTTTTT.

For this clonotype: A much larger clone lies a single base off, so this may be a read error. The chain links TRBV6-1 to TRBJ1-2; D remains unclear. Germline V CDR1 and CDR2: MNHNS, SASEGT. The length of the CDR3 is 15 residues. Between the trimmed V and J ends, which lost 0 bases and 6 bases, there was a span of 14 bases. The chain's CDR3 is CASSEARLPSHGYTF. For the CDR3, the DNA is TGTGCCAGCAGTGAAGCGAGGTTACCCTCCCATGGCTACACCTTC.

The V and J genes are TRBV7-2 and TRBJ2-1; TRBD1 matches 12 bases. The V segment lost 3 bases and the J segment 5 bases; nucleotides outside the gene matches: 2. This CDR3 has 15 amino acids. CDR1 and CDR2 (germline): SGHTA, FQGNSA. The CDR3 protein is CASSLGQGADNEQFF. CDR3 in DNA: TGTGCCAGCAGCTTGGGACAGGGGGCCGACAATGAGCAGTTCTTC. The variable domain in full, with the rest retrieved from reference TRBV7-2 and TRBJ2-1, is GAGVSQSPSNKVTEKGKDVELRCDPISGHTALYWYRQSLGQGLEFLIYFQGNSAPDKSGLPSDRFSAERTGGSVSTLTIQRTQQEDSAVYLCASSLGQGADNEQFFGPGTRLTVL.

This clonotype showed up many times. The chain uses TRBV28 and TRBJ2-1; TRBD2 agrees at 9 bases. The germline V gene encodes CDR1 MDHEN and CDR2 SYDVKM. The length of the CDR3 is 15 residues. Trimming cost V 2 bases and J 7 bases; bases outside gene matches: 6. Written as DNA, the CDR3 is TGTGCCAGCAGTTTAGTCGCGGGAGGGCCGAATGAGCAGTTCTTC. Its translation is CASSLVAGGPNEQFF.

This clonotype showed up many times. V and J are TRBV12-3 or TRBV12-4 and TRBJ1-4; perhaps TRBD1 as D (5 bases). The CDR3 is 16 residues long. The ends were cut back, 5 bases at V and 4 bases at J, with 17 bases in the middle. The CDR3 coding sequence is TGTGCCAGCAGTCAAGGGAAAAGGGGACGTAATGAAAAACTGTTTTTT. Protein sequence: CASSQGKRGRNEKLFF.

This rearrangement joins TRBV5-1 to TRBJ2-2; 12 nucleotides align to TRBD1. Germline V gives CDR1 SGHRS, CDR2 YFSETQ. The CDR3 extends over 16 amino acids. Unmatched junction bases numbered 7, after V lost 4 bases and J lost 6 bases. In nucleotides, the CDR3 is TGCGCCAGCAGCAAGGGACAGGGGGCTGTACCCGGGGAGCTGTTTTTT. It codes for CASSKGQGAVPGELFF.

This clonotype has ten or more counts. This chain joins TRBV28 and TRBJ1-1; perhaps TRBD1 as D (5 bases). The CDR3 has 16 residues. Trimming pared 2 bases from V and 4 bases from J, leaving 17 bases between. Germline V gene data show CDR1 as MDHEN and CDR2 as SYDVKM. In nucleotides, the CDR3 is TGTGCCAGCAGTTTAGAGCCCTCATGGGGGGGCACTGAAGCTTTCTTT. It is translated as CASSLEPSWGGTEAFF.

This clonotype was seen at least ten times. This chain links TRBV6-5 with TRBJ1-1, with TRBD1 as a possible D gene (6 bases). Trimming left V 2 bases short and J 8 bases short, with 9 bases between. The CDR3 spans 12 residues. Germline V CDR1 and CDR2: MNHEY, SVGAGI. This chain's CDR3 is CASSYGRGEAFF. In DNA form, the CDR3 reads TGTGCCAGCAGTTACGGCAGGGGCGAAGCTTTCTTT.

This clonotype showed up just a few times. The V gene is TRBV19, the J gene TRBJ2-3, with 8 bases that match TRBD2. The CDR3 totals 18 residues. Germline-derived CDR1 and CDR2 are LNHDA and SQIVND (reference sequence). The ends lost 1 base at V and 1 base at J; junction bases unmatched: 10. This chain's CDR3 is CASSIAGGTITRTDTQYF. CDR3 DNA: TGTGCCAGTAGTATAGCGGGGGGGACTATAACCCGCACAGATACGCAGTATTTT.

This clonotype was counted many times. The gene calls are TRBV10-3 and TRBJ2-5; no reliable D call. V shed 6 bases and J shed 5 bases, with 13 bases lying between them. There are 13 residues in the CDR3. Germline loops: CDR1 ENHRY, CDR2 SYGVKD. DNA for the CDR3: TGTGCCATCAGAGACCATGGGGTGGAGACCCAGTACTTC. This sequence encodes CAIRDHGVETQYF.

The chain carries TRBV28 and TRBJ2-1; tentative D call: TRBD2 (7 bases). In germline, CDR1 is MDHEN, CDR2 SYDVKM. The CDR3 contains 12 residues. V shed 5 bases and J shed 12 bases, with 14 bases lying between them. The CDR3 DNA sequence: TGTGCCAGCAGTCGAGGGAGGGGGGGGCAGTTCTTC. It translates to CASSRGRGGQFF.

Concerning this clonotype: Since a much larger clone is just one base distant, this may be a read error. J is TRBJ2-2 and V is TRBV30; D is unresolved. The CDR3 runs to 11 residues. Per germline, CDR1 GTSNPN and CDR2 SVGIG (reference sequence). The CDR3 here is CARRDTGELFF. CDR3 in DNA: TGTGCCAGGAGAGATACCGGGGAGCTGTTTTTT.

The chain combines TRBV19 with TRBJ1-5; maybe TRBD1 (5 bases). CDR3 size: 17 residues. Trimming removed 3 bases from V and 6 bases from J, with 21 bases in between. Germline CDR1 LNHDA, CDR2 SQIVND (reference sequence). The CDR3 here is CASSMGGLGRAAQPQHF. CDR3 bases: TGTGCCAGTAGTATGGGGGGTCTGGGAAGGGCCGCTCAGCCCCAGCATTTT.